This TCR beta chain was sequenced for a study of identical twins. The CDR3 runs to 15 residues. Germline V gene data show CDR1 as SEHNR and CDR2 as FQNEAQ (reference sequence). J gave up 1 base and V 5 bases, and 7 bases lay outside the gene matches. One entry per CDR3 protein results from TCRdb running MiXCR on the 5' RACE reads. The repertoire includes 750,000 to 950,000 distinct CDR3 sequences, 9% to 15% of them detected once, and around 1.6% sits in the top ten. This sample was shared with a second study, whose subject was yellow fever vaccine responses in identical twins.

This TCR derives from a woman under 30 in good health. The gene calls are TRBV7-9 and TRBJ2-5; 7 nucleotides match TRBD2. Sequencing was carried out using PBMCs. CDR3 protein: CASSPPSSGQETQYF. The CDR3 nucleotides read TGTGCCAGCAGCCCCCCGTCTAGCGGCCAAGAGACCCAGTACTTC.